This TCR beta chain was captured by sequencing in a study of T cell responses to AZD1222 COVID-19 vaccine. This clone appeared a single time. Libraries were prepared by immunoSEQ multiplex PCR; TCRdb keeps only in-frame clonotypes and omits some of them. The top ten hold 15% to 20% of the sample, which has some 150,000 clones, roughly nine tenths seen once. CDR3 length: 13 amino acids. Trimming took off 4 bases at V and 5 bases at J, with 12 bases between the two ends. From germline, CDR1 is SEHNR and CDR2 FQNEAQ (reference sequence). The clonotype originates from an adult in good health. The V and J genes are TRBV7-9 and TRBJ2-7; weak D call: TRBD1 (6 bases). The sample consisted of peripheral blood, taken on day 0 of AZD1222 vaccination. The CDR3 coding sequence is TGTGCCAGCAGCTACGACAGGTTTAACGAGCAGTACTTC. Protein sequence: CASSYDRFNEQYF.